The next 8 T cell receptor beta chains were all read from a single sample in a study of cytomegalovirus exposure and HLA in healthy donors. 60 Vbeta and 13 Jbeta primers were used in PCR. TCRdb's copy holds only in-frame clones and misses some; the assay was immunoSEQ multiplex PCR. The table lists about 120,000 clones, 60% to 85% of them singletons. What was sequenced was PBMCs. The source is a young woman in good health and CMV-seronegative.

V gene TRBV6-5 combines with J gene TRBJ1-4, with TRBD1 identical over 9 bases. The V and J ends lost 2 bases and 5 bases, in that order; junction bases with no gene match: 0. The CDR3 extends over 14 amino acids. CDR1 is MNHEY, CDR2 SVGAGI, per germline. DNA for the CDR3: TGTGCCAGCAGTTACGGACAGGGGAATGAAAAACTGTTTTTT. Translated: CASSYGQGNEKLFF.

The chain recombines TRBV4-1 with TRBJ2-1, with D possibly matching TRBD2 (7 bases). Germline lookup yields CDR1 MGHRA and CDR2 YSYEKL. V lost 5 bases, J lost 10 bases, and 12 bases lay in between. This CDR3 region has 12 residues. The CDR3 nucleotides are TGCGCCAGCAGCTCTTCGGGGGGCGAGCAGTTCTTC. It codes for CASSSSGGEQFF.

On this clone: This sample includes further DNA sequences coding for the same CDR3. The chain employs TRBV19 and TRBJ1-1, with D maybe TRBD1 (5 bases). Trimming took off 6 bases at V and 3 bases at J, with 8 bases between the two ends. CDR1 LNHDA and CDR2 SQIVND come from the germline V gene (reference sequence). CDR3 length: 12 amino acids. The CDR3 here is CASRAGYTEAFF. In DNA, the CDR3 is TGTGCCAGTAGAGCAGGGTACACTGAAGCTTTCTTT.

This sequence joins TRBV9 and TRBJ1-2, with 7 positions matching TRBD1. V gave up 4 bases and J gave up 0 bases; unmatched junction bases: 15. CDR1 is SGDLS, CDR2 YYNGEE, per germline. The CDR3 covers 18 residues. The CDR3 is CASSPRDSKPKANYGYTF. The CDR3 bases are TGTGCCAGCAGCCCACGGGACAGCAAACCGAAAGCTAACTATGGCTACACCTTC. The whole variable domain, filled in from reference TRBV9 and TRBJ1-2, reads DSGVTQTPKHLITATGQRVTLRCSPRSGDLSVYWYQQSLDQGLQFLIQYYNGEERAKGNILERFSAQQFPDLHSELNLSSLELGDSALYFCASSPRDSKPKANYGYTFGSGTRLTVV.

This chain uses TRBV27 with TRBJ2-7; TRBD1 is a possible D gene (6 bases). The V end was cut by 5 bases, the J end by 5 bases, with 16 bases between. Germline V gene sequence: CDR1 MNHEY, CDR2 SMNVEV (reference sequence). The CDR3 runs to 14 residues. As DNA, the CDR3 is TGTGCCAGCAGTCCCAGCTTGACAGGCCACGAGCAGTACTTC. Amino acid sequence: CASSPSLTGHEQYF.

V is TRBV6-1 and J is TRBJ1-4; D is ambiguous. Trimming pared 5 bases from V and 11 bases from J, leaving 6 bases between. Germline V lookup: CDR1 MNHNS, CDR2 SASEGT. This CDR3 comprises 10 residues. The CDR3, as DNA: TGTGCCAGCAGTAGTGGCAAACTGTTTTTT. It translates to CASSSGKLFF.

V gene TRBV4-1 combines with J gene TRBJ2-5, with TRBD2 matching 7 bases. CDR1 and CDR2 from the germline V gene are MGHRA and YSYEKL. The CDR3 is 16 residues long. The V and J ends lost 4 bases and 5 bases, in that order; junction bases with no gene match: 13. For the CDR3, the DNA is TGCGCCAGCAGCCCGCCTTCGGGGGGATTATACGAGACCCAGTACTTC. Amino acid sequence: CASSPPSGGLYETQYF.

This rearrangement joins TRBV28 to TRBJ1-2, with D perhaps matching TRBD1 (6 bases). In germline, CDR1 is MDHEN, CDR2 SYDVKM. V lost 8 bases and J 2 bases, leaving 24 bases between the germline ends. The CDR3 has 17 residues. Written as DNA, the CDR3 is TGTGCCAGCTCCCCACCGGGCAGGGGACCACTCAACTATGGCTACACCTTC. It yields the protein CASSPPGRGPLNYGYTF.